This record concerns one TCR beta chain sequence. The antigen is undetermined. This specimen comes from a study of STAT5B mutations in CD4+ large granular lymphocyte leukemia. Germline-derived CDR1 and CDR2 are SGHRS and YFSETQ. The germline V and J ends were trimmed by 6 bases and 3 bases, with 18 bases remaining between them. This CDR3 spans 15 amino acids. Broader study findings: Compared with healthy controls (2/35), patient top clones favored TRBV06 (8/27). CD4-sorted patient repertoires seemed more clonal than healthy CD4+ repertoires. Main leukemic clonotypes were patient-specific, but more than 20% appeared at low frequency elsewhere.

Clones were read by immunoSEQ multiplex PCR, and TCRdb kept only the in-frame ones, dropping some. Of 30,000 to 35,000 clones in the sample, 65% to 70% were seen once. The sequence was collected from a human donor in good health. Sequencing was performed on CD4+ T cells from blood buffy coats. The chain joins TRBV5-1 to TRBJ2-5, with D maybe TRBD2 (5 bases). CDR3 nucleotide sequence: TGCGCCAGCAACGGACCTGGAGAGGGAGAAGAGACCCAGTACTTC. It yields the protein CASNGPGEGEETQYF.